This paragraph reports one TCR beta chain. Its target is unknown. The sample originates from a study of OX40 agonist ivuxolimab in advanced cancers. The overall study: There were three patients with partial responses, one having hepatocellular carcinoma and two cutaneous melanoma.

Measured with immunoSEQ multiplex PCR; TCRdb has only the in-frame clones, and not every one. The table includes about 100,000 clones, less than 95% detected once. Study conclusions and caveats: Clonal expansion was seen in CD4+ and CD8+ blood T cells by week 6 at 0.1 to 3.0 mg/kg.

This CDR3 is built from 15 residues. The V gene end was trimmed by 2 bases and the J gene end by 3 bases; junction bases not matched to a gene: 4. CDR1 and CDR2 (germline): SGDLS, YYNGEE. The specimen was CD4+ or CD8+ T cells sorted from blood, collected in a trial of the OX40 agonist ivuxolimab. The sequence was collected from an adult with an advanced solid tumor such as melanoma, head and neck, liver or kidney cancer. The chain employs TRBV9 and TRBJ2-7, with TRBD2 matching 11 bases. The CDR3 DNA is TGTGCCAGCAGCGTTGGGACTAGCGGTGGCTACGAGCAGTACTTC. Protein product: CASSVGTSGGYEQYF.